What follows is one TCR beta chain and its context. The data originate from a study of CD8+ T cells in alopecia areata. Looking at the study overall: The drug, oral tofacitinib, was given to treated patients at 5 to 10 mg twice daily.

V was clipped by 0 bases and J by 0 bases, with 6 bases between them. The CDR3 totals 16 residues. Germline V gene lookup returns CDR1 LGHNA and CDR2 YSLEER. Peripheral blood samples and lesional scalp punch biopsies were obtained from alopecia areata patients. In each case, RNA was isolated and then reverse transcribed into cDNA as the sequencing template. TCRdb's table, derived via immunoSEQ multiplex PCR, lists solely in-frame clones and lacks some. This table holds about 7,500 clones, approximately 67% found once. The TCR originated in a human donor with alopecia areata. V is TRBV4-3 and J is TRBJ2-6; maybe TRBD2 (5 bases). This specimen consisted of skin, obtained at week 0. The CDR3 spells CASSQDGSSGANVLTF. The CDR3, as DNA: TGCGCCAGCAGCCAAGATGGGAGCTCTGGGGCCAACGTCCTGACTTTC.